Following are 13 T cell receptor beta chains from one sample sequenced in a study of blood T cell repertoires in COVID-19. Profiling relied on immunoSEQ multiplex PCR, and the TCRdb table lists in-frame clones only, not all of them. The table has 150,000 to 180,000 clones, more than 80% seen once. The sequenced material came from peripheral blood. All receptors come from a man aged 50 or older with acute or convalescent COVID-19.

The genes are TRBV4-1 and TRBJ1-1; D possibly corresponds to TRBD1 (6 bases). Trimming cost V 4 bases and J 8 bases, with 17 bases left between them. Germline-derived CDR1 and CDR2 are MGHRA and YSYEKL. This CDR3 contains 14 residues. The CDR3 sequence: CASSPRDTGPEAFF. The CDR3 bases are TGCGCCAGCAGCCCCCGGGACACCGGCCCCGAAGCTTTCTTT.

CDR3 coding DNA: TGTGCCAGCAGGGGGACTACTCGGTATGAAAAACTGTTTTTT. Protein product: CASRGTTRYEKLFF. The chain combines TRBV6-4 with TRBJ1-4, with TRBD1 as a possible D gene (5 bases). CDR3 length: 14 amino acids. Germline loops: CDR1 MRHNA, CDR2 SNTAGT. V lost 6 bases and J 6 bases, leaving 14 bases between the germline ends.

Only one count was recorded for this clone. The V call is TRBV10-3, the J call TRBJ2-1; 12 bases match TRBD2. The CDR3 has 14 residues. Germline V gives CDR1 ENHRY, CDR2 SYGVKD. Trimming cost V 10 bases and J 7 bases; bases outside gene matches: 8. CDR3 bases: TGTGCCACCACGGGACTAGCGGGCCAAAATGAGCAGTTCTTC. This codes for CATTGLAGQNEQFF.

V is TRBV27 and J is TRBJ1-1; D is undetermined. The CDR3 consists of 14 residues. V was clipped by 3 bases and J by 4 bases, with 12 bases between them. In germline, CDR1 is MNHEY, CDR2 SMNVEV (reference sequence). CDR3 protein: CASSFGGISTEAFF. The CDR3 DNA reads as TGTGCCAGCAGTTTTGGAGGGATCAGCACTGAAGCTTTCTTT.

The V call is TRBV9, the J call TRBJ2-2; D unclear. Trimming left V 0 bases short and J 6 bases short, with 12 bases between. The germline V gene encodes CDR1 SGDLS and CDR2 YYNGEE. The CDR3 length is 15 residues. CDR3 amino acids: CASSVVDSRPGELFF. CDR3 nucleotides: TGTGCCAGCAGCGTAGTTGACTCTCGGCCCGGGGAGCTGTTTTTT.

The chain carries TRBV11-2 and TRBJ2-7; TRBD1 agrees at 9 bases. There are 15 residues in the CDR3. Per the germline V gene, CDR1 is SGHAT and CDR2 is FQNNGV. V gave up 5 bases and J gave up 2 bases; unmatched junction bases: 7. CDR3 DNA: TGTGCCAGCAGCCCGTGGACAGGGGCCACCTACGAGCAGTACTTC. Translation gives CASSPWTGATYEQYF.

The chain couples TRBV19 to TRBJ1-2; D ambiguous. CDR3 length equals 11 residues. Germline V gives CDR1 LNHDA, CDR2 SQIVND (reference sequence). With 5 bases removed from V and 5 bases from J, the gap between germline ends came to 6 bases. The chain's CDR3 is CASSPGYGYTF. The CDR3 nucleotides read TGTGCCAGTAGTCCGGGGTATGGCTACACCTTC.

In its sample, this clone was seen once. The chain links TRBV27 to TRBJ2-7, with 8 nucleotides matching TRBD1. V gave up 8 bases and J gave up 0 bases; unmatched junction bases: 9. CDR1 and CDR2 from the germline V gene are MNHEY and SMNVEV (reference sequence). There are 15 residues in the CDR3. The CDR3 DNA is TGTGCCAGCCGTAACACAGGGGGTAACTCCTACGAGCAGTACTTC. It specifies CASRNTGGNSYEQYF.

V usage is TRBV28 and J usage is TRBJ1-6, with 7 bases aligning to TRBD1. This CDR3 contains 14 residues. V shed 5 bases, J shed 7 bases, and the junction held 5 bases outside the gene matches. The germline V gene encodes CDR1 MDHEN and CDR2 SYDVKM. CDR3 coding DNA: TGTGCCAGCAGTCCTCAGGGGGAAAATTCACCCCTCCACTTT. Translated: CASSPQGENSPLHF.

The chain is built from TRBV3-1 (or the pseudogene TRBV3-2) and TRBJ2-1; 12 nucleotides agree with TRBD2. Germline V gives CDR1 LGHDT, CDR2 YNNKEL (reference sequence). The CDR3 consists of 19 residues. V lost 4 bases and J lost 1; bases outside the gene matches: 11. The CDR3 spells CASSPRLAGASGSYNEQFF. The DNA for the CDR3 is TGTGCCAGCAGCCCGCGACTAGCGGGGGCCTCGGGGTCCTACAATGAGCAGTTCTTC.

Comments on this clone: The junction does not match germline at one end; this may be a read error. The J gene is TRBJ2-7, the V gene TRBV3-1 (or the pseudogene TRBV3-2); 7 bases fit TRBD1. Germline V lookup: CDR1 LGHDT, CDR2 YNNKEL (reference sequence). The CDR3 totals 15 residues. The CDR3 coding sequence is TGTGCCGGCAGCCAACAACCAGGGGGTAACTACGAGCAGTACTTC. Translated, it gives CAGSQQPGGNYEQYF.

This clone has a single count. The chain carries TRBV7-8 and TRBJ2-2, with D possibly TRBD1 on 6 matching bases. This CDR3 has 13 amino acids. Germline-derived CDR1 and CDR2 are SGHVS and FQNEAQ. The ends were cut back, 5 bases at V and 6 bases at J, with 10 bases in the middle. CDR3 amino acids: CASSLPGAGELFF. CDR3 bases: TGTGCCAGCAGCCTCCCAGGGGCCGGGGAGCTGTTTTTT.

This clone came up once. The CDR3 here is CASSLDARQGNSPLHF. In DNA form, the CDR3 reads TGTGCCAGCAGCTTAGACGCTCGGCAGGGTAATTCACCCCTCCACTTT. The chain links TRBV7-2 to TRBJ1-6; a possible D gene is TRBD1 (5 bases). V gave up 1 base and J gave up 6 bases, with 13 bases separating them. Germline V lookup: CDR1 SGHTA, CDR2 FQGNSA. CDR3 length: 16 residues. Using reference TRBV7-2 and TRBJ1-6 for the parts outside the CDR3, the full variable domain is GAGVSQSPSNKVTEKGKDVELRCDPISGHTALYWYRQSLGQGLEFLIYFQGNSAPDKSGLPSDRFSAERTGGSVSTLTIQRTQQEDSAVYLCASSLDARQGNSPLHFGNGTRLTVT.